Given below is one TCR beta chain in context. Antigen unknown. The CDR3 is 15 amino acids. The germline V and J ends were trimmed by 5 bases and 5 bases, with 13 bases remaining between them. Germline V gives CDR1 MNHEY, CDR2 SVGAGI. PCR primers comprised 60 Vbeta and 13 Jbeta primers. Some clones are missing from TCRdb's copy, which holds only in-frame ones; the method was immunoSEQ multiplex PCR. The sample has about 120,000 clones, over 65% seen once. This sample was taken from a study of cytomegalovirus exposure and HLA in healthy donors. The study's findings and limits: Information on immune exposure was restricted to one variable (CMV serostatus).

The specimen was PBMCs. This chain connects TRBV6-5 to TRBJ1-6; D possibly corresponds to TRBD1 (5 bases). The receptor comes from a woman aged 40-49 years in good health and CMV-seronegative. The CDR3 here is CASSGGTNNNSPLHF. CDR3 sequence (DNA): TGTGCCAGCAGTGGGGGGACTAACAATAATTCACCCCTCCACTTT.